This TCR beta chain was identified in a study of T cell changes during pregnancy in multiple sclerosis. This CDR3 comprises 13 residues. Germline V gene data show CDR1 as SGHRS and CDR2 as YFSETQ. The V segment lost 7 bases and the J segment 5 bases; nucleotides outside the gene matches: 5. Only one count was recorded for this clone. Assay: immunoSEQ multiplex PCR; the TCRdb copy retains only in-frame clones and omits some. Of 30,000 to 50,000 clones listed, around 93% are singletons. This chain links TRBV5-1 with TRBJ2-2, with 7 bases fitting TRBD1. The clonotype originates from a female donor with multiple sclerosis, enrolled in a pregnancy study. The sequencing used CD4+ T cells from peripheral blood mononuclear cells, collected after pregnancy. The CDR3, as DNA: TGCGCCAGCCTATCGGACAGGACCGGGGAGCTGTTTTTT. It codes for CASLSDRTGELFF.